A selection of T cell receptor beta chains follows, all from one sample in a study of early T cells in non-severe SARS-CoV-2 infection. TCRdb ran MiXCR on the 5' RACE reads and lists one entry per CDR3 protein. The table includes more than 35,000 distinct CDR3 sequences, around 6.3% detected once. The sample taken for sequencing was whole blood. These receptors were obtained from an adult who was a healthcare worker with PCR-confirmed SARS-CoV-2 infection or an uninfected control (not recorded which). CDR3s include the opening cysteine and the closing phenylalanine or tryptophan. The D gene is left open where the match is weak. Some rows have no size entry. The others give once, few or many, or a class for an expanded clone.

j_call: TRBJ2-2; v_call: TRBV20-1; clone_size: many; d_call: .; cdr3_aa: CSARDFDSNTGELFF; cdr3_nt: TGCAGTGCTAGAGATTTTGACTCGAACACCGGGGAGCTGTTTTTT
j_call: TRBJ2-2; v_call: TRBV5-1; clone_size: many; d_call: TRBD1; cdr3_aa: CASSLRTGTGELFF; cdr3_nt: TGCGCCAGCAGCTTAAGGACAGGGACCGGGGAGCTGTTTTTT
j_call: TRBJ1-2; v_call: TRBV9; clone_size: .; d_call: .; cdr3_aa: CASSVAAGGGGYTF; cdr3_nt: TGTGCCAGCAGCGTAGCAGCGGGGGGAGGAGGCTACACCTTC
j_call: TRBJ2-1; v_call: TRBV27; clone_size: many; d_call: .; cdr3_aa: CASSLDNEQFF; cdr3_nt: TGTGCCAGCAGTTTAGACAATGAGCAGTTCTTC
j_call: TRBJ2-7; v_call: TRBV24-1; clone_size: many; d_call: .; cdr3_aa: CATSGPTSVCEQYF; cdr3_nt: TGTGCCACCAGTGGTCCCACTAGTGTCTGCGAGCAGTACTTC
j_call: TRBJ2-1; v_call: TRBV18; clone_size: many; d_call: .; cdr3_aa: CASSPTPALLSSYNEQFF; cdr3_nt: TGTGCCAGCTCCCCCACACCCGCCCTCCTTAGCTCCTACAATGAGCAGTTCTTC
j_call: TRBJ2-1; v_call: TRBV24-1; clone_size: many; d_call: .; cdr3_aa: CATQGMDNEQFF; cdr3_nt: TGTGCCACCCAGGGGATGGACAATGAGCAGTTCTTC
j_call: TRBJ1-2; v_call: TRBV3-1; clone_size: .; d_call: .; cdr3_aa: CASSHRTGFNYGYTF; cdr3_nt: TGTGCCAGCAGCCACAGAACGGGTTTTAACTATGGCTACACCTTC
j_call: TRBJ1-1; v_call: TRBV7-2; clone_size: many; d_call: .; cdr3_aa: CASSFSRTMNTEAFF; cdr3_nt: TGTGCCAGCAGCTTTAGCCGTACAATGAACACTGAAGCTTTCTTT
j_call: TRBJ2-7; v_call: TRBV4-3; clone_size: .; d_call: TRBD1; cdr3_aa: CASSQSGQGLYEQYF; cdr3_nt: TGCGCCAGCAGCCAGTCGGGACAGGGTCTCTACGAGCAGTACTTC
j_call: TRBJ2-2; v_call: TRBV5-1; clone_size: .; d_call: .; cdr3_aa: CASSWTLRTSGGELFF; cdr3_nt: TGCGCCAGCAGCTGGACTTTGAGGACATCGGGCGGGGAGCTGTTTTTT
j_call: TRBJ2-1; v_call: TRBV7-9; clone_size: many; d_call: .; cdr3_aa: CASSKDWPHEQFF; cdr3_nt: TGTGCCAGCAGCAAAGACTGGCCCCATGAGCAGTTCTTC
j_call: TRBJ1-6; v_call: TRBV20-1; clone_size: many; d_call: .; cdr3_aa: CSATPPSSYNSPLHF; cdr3_nt: TGCAGTGCCACCCCCCCGAGCTCCTATAATTCACCCCTCCACTTT
j_call: TRBJ2-7; v_call: TRBV30; clone_size: many; d_call: .; cdr3_aa: CAWSQTSSEQYF; cdr3_nt: TGTGCCTGGAGCCAAACTAGCAGCGAGCAGTACTTC
j_call: TRBJ2-7; v_call: TRBV5-6; clone_size: many; d_call: TRBD2; cdr3_aa: CASSLRTSGFYEQYF; cdr3_nt: TGTGCCAGCAGCTTGAGGACTAGCGGCTTCTACGAGCAGTACTTC
j_call: TRBJ2-1; v_call: TRBV18; clone_size: .; d_call: .; cdr3_aa: CASSPPGLLGGEQFF; cdr3_nt: TGTGCCAGCTCACCACCGGGCCTCCTTGGCGGGGAGCAGTTCTTC
j_call: TRBJ2-3; v_call: TRBV6-6; clone_size: many; d_call: TRBD2; cdr3_aa: CASSRGGGKADTQYF; cdr3_nt: TGTGCCAGCAGCCGCGGGGGAGGGAAGGCAGATACGCAGTATTTT
j_call: TRBJ2-3; v_call: TRBV6-2/TRBV6-3; clone_size: many; d_call: .; cdr3_aa: CASSFQREADTQYF; cdr3_nt: TGTGCCAGCAGTTTCCAGAGGGAGGCAGATACGCAGTATTTT
j_call: TRBJ2-1; v_call: TRBV6-5; clone_size: many; d_call: TRBD2; cdr3_aa: CASSLTWDYYNEQFF; cdr3_nt: TGTGCCAGCAGTCTTACCTGGGACTACTACAATGAGCAGTTCTTC
j_call: TRBJ1-1; v_call: TRBV2; clone_size: many; d_call: TRBD1; cdr3_aa: CASRPGTGAMNTEAFF; cdr3_nt: TGTGCCAGCAGACCCGGGACAGGGGCAATGAACACTGAAGCTTTCTTT
j_call: TRBJ1-4; v_call: TRBV5-1; clone_size: medium-sized; d_call: TRBD1; cdr3_aa: CASKETGNEKLFF; cdr3_nt: TGCGCCAGCAAGGAGACAGGGAATGAAAAACTGTTTTTT
j_call: TRBJ2-1; v_call: TRBV27; clone_size: many; d_call: TRBD2; cdr3_aa: CASSFRLAGAWKGSNEQFF; cdr3_nt: TGTGCCAGCAGCTTCCGACTAGCGGGAGCCTGGAAGGGTAGCAATGAGCAGTTCTTC
j_call: TRBJ2-7; v_call: TRBV10-3; clone_size: many; d_call: .; cdr3_aa: CAISESIYYEQYF; cdr3_nt: TGTGCCATCAGTGAGTCGATATACTACGAGCAGTACTTC